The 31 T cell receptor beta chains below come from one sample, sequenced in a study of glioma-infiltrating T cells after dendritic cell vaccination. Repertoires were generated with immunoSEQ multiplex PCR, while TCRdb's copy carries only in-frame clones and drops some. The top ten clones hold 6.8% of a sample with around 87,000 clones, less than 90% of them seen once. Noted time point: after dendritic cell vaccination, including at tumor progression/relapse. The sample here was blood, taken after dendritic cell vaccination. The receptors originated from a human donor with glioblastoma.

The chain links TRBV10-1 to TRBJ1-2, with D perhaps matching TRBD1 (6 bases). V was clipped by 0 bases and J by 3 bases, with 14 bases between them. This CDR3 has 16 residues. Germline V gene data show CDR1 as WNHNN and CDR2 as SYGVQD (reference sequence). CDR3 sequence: CASSESRSKGDYGYTF. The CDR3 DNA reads TGCGCCAGCAGTGAGTCACGTTCCAAGGGGGACTATGGCTACACCTTC.

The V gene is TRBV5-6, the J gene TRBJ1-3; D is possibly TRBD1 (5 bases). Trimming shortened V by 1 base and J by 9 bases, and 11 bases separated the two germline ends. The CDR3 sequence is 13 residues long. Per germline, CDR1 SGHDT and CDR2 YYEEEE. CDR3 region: CASSLSGAITIYF. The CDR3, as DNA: TGTGCCAGCAGCTTGAGCGGGGCAATCACCATATATTTT.

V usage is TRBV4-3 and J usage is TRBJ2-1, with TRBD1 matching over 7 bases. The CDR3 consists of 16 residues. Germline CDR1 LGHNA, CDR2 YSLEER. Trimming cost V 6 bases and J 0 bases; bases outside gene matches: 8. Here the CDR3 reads CASSRDSSSSYNEQFF. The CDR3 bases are TGCGCCAGCAGTCGGGACAGTTCCTCCTCCTACAATGAGCAGTTCTTC.

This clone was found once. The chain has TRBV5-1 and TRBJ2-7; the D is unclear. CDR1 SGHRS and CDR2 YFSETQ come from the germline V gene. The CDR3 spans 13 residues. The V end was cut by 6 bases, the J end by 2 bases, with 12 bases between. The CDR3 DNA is TGCGCCAGCAAACGCGGAGAGACCTACGAGCAGTACTTC. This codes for CASKRGETYEQYF.

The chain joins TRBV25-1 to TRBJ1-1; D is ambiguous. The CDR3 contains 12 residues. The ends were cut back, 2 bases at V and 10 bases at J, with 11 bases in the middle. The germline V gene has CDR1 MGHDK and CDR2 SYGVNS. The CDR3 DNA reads TGTGCCAGCAGTGAACCGGAGGGTCCAGCTTTCTTT. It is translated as CASSEPEGPAFF.

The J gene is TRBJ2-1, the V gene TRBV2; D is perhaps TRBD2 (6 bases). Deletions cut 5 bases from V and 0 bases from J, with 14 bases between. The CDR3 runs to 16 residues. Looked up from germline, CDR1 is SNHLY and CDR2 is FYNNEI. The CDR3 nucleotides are TGTGCCAGCAGTCCGGAGGGCAGTAGCTCCTACAATGAGCAGTTCTTC. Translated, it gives CASSPEGSSSYNEQFF.

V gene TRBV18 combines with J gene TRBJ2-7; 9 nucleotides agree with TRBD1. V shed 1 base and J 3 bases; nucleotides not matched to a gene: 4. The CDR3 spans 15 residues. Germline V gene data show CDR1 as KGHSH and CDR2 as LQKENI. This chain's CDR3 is CASSPRTGVDYEQYF. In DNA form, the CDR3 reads TGTGCCAGCTCACCACGGACAGGGGTAGACTACGAGCAGTACTTC.

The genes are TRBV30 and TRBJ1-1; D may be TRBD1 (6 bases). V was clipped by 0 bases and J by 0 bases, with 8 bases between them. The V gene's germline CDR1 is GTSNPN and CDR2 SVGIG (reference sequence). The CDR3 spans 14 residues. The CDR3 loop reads CAWSVTGMNTEAFF. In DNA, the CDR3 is TGTGCCTGGAGTGTGACAGGAATGAACACTGAAGCTTTCTTT.

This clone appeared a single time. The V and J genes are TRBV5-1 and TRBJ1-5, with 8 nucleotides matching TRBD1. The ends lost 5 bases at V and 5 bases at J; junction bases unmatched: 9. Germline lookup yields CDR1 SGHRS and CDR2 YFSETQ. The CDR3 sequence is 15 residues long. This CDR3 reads CASRLSDRDHQPQHF. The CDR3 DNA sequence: TGCGCCAGCAGACTCTCGGACAGGGATCATCAGCCCCAGCATTTT.

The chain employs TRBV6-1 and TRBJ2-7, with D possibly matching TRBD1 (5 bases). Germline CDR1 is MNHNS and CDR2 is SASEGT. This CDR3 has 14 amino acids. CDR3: CVLTTGEATYEQYF. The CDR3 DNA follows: TGTGTTCTCACCACAGGCGAAGCTACCTACGAGCAGTACTTC.

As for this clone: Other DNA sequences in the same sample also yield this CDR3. CDR3 residues: CSVDGLAGTTDTQYF. CDR3 nucleotide sequence: TGCAGCGTGGATGGACTAGCGGGGACCACAGATACGCAGTATTTT. The rearrangement joins TRBV29-1 to TRBJ2-3; 12 bases fit TRBD2. The CDR3 sequence is 15 residues long. From germline, CDR1 is SQVTM and CDR2 ANQGSEA. Trimming took 6 bases from V and 2 from J; bases not matched to a gene: 6.

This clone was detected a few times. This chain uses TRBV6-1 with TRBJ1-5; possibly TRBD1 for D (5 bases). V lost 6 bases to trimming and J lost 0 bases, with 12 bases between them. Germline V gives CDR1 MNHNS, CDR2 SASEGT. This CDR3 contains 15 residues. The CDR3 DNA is TGTGCCAGCAGAACTACAGGATATAGCAATCAGCCCCAGCATTTT. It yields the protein CASRTTGYSNQPQHF.

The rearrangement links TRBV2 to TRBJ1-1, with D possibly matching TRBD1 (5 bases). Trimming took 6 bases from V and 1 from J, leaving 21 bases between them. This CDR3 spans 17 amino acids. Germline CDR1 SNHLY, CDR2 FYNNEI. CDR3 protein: CASSPFVDSRKNTEAFF. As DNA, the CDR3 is TGTGCCAGCAGCCCTTTTGTAGACAGTAGGAAGAACACTGAAGCTTTCTTT.

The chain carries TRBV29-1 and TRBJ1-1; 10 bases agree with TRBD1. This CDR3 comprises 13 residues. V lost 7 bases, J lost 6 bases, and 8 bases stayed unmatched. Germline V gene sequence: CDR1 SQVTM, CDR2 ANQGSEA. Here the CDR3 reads CSAPGQGIAEAFF. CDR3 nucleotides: TGCAGCGCCCCGGGACAGGGGATCGCTGAAGCTTTCTTT.

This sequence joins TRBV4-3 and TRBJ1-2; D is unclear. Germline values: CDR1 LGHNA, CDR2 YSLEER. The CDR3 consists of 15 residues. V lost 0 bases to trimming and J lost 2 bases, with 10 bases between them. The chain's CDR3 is CASSQDQAENYGYTF. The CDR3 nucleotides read TGCGCCAGCAGCCAAGATCAAGCTGAGAACTATGGCTACACCTTC.

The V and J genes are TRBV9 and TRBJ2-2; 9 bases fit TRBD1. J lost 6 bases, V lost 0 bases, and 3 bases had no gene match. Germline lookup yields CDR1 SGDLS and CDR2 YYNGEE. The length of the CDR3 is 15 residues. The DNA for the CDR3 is TGTGCCAGCAGCGTAGTGGGGACAGGGCCCGGGGAGCTGTTTTTT. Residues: CASSVVGTGPGELFF.

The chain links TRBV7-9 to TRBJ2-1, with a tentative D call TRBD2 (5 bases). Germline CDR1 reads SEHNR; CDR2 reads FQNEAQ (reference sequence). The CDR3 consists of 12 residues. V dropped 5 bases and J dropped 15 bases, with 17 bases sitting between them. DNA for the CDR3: TGTGCCAGCAGCCCACTTGAGGGTTTTTCGTTCTTC. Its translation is CASSPLEGFSFF.

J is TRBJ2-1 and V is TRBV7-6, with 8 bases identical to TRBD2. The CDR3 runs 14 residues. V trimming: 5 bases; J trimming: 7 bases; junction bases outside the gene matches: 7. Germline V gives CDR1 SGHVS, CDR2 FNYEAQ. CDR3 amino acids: CASSLGTSLNEQFF. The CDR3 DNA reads TGTGCCAGCAGCCTAGGGACTAGTTTGAATGAGCAGTTCTTC.

CDR3 in amino acids: CASSFSGGNTEAFF. The CDR3, as DNA: TGCGCCAGCAGCTTTTCGGGGGGGAACACTGAAGCTTTCTTT. The chain links TRBV5-1 to TRBJ1-1, with a weak D call TRBD1 (5 bases). The CDR3 length is 14 residues. V lost 2 bases to trimming and J lost 1 base, with 9 bases between them. In germline, CDR1 is SGHRS, CDR2 YFSETQ. Filled out from reference TRBV5-1 and TRBJ1-1, the complete variable domain reads KAGVTQTPRYLIKTRGQQVTLSCSPISGHRSVSWYQQTPGQGLQFLFEYFSETQRNKGNFPGRFSGRQFSNSRSEMNVSTLELGDSALYLCASSFSGGNTEAFFGQGTRLTVV.

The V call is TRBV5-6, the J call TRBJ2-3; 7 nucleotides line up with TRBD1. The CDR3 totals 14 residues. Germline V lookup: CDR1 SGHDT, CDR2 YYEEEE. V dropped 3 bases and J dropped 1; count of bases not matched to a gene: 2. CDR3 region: CASSSTGGTDTQYF. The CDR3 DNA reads TGTGCCAGCAGCTCTACAGGGGGCACAGATACGCAGTATTTT.

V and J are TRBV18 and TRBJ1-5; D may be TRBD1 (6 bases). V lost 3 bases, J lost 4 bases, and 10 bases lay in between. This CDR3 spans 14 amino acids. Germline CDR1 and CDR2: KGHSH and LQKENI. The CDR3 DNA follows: TGTGCCAGCTCACCTACGGACAGTAATCAGCCCCAGCATTTT. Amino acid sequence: CASSPTDSNQPQHF.

The CDR3 coding sequence is TGCGCCAGCAGCCCGCAGGGGGCCGGGAGGGAGACCCAGTACTTC. This codes for CASSPQGAGRETQYF. The chain is built from TRBV5-1 and TRBJ2-5; weak D call: TRBD1 (8 bases). Per germline, CDR1 SGHRS and CDR2 YFSETQ. Between the trimmed V and J ends, which lost 4 bases and 5 bases, there was a span of 18 bases. The CDR3 extends over 15 amino acids.

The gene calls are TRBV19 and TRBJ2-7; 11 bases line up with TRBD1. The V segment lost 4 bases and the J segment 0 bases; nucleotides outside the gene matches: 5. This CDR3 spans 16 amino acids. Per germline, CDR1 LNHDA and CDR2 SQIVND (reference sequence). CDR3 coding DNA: TGTGCCAGTAGTACAGGACAGGGGGCGATCTCCTACGAGCAGTACTTC. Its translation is CASSTGQGAISYEQYF. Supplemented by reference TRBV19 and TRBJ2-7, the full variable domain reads DGGITQSPKYLFRKEGQNVTLSCEQNLNHDAMYWYRQDPGQGLRLIYYSQIVNDFQKGDIAEGYSVSREKKESFPLTVTSAQKNPTAFYLCASSTGQGAISYEQYFGPGTRLTVT.

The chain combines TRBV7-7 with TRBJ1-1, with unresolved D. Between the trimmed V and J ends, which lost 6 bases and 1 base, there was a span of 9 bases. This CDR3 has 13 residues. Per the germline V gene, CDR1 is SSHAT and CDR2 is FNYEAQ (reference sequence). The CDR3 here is CASRSPGNTEAFF. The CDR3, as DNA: TGTGCCAGCAGATCCCCCGGGAACACTGAAGCTTTCTTT. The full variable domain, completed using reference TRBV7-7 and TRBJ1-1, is GAGVSQSPRYKVTKRGQDVTLRCDPISSHATLYWYQQALGQGPEFLTYFNYEAQPDKSGLPSDRFSAERPEGSISTLTIQRTEQRDSAMYRCASRSPGNTEAFFGQGTRLTVV.

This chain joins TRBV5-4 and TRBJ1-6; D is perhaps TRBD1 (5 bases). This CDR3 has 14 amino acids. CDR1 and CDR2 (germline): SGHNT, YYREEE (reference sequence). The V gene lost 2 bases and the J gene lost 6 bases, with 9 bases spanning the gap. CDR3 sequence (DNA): TGTGCCAGCAGCTTAGCAGGGTTTAATTCACCCCTCCACTTT. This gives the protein CASSLAGFNSPLHF.

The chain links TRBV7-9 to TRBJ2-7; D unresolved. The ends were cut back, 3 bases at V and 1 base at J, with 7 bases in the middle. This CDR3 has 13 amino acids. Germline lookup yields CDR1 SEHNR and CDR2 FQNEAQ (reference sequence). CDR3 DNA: TGTGCCAGCAGCTTTTCAGGTTCCTACGAGCAGTACTTC. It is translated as CASSFSGSYEQYF.

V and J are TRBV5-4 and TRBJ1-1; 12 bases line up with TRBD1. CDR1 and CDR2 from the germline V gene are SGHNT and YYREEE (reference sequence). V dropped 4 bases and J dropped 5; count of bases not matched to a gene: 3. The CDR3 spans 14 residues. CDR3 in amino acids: CASSRGQGATEAFF. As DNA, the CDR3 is TGTGCCAGCAGCCGGGGACAGGGGGCGACTGAAGCTTTCTTT.

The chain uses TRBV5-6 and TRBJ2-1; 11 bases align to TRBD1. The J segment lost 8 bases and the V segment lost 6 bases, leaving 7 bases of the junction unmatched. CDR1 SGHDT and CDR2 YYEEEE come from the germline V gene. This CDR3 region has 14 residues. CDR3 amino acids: CASMLGQGGYEQFF. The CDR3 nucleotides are TGTGCCAGCATGCTGGGACAGGGGGGGTATGAGCAGTTCTTC.

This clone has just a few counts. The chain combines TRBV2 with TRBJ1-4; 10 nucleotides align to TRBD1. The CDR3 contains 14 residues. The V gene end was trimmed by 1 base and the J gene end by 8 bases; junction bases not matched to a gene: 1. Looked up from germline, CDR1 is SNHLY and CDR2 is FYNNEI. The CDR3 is CASSEGTGGEKLFF. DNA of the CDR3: TGTGCCAGCAGTGAAGGGACAGGGGGGGAAAAACTGTTTTTT.

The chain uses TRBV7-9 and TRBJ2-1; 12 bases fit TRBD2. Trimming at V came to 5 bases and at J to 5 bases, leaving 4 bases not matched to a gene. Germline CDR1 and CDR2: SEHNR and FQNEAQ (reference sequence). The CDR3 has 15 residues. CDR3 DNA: TGTGCCAGCAGCAAACTAGCGGGGGGCCACAATGAGCAGTTCTTC. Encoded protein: CASSKLAGGHNEQFF.

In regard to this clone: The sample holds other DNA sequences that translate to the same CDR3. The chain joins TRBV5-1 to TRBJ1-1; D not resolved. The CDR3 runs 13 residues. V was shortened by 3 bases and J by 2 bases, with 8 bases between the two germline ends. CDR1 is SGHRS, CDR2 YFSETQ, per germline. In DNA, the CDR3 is TGCGCCAGCAGCTGGGCCCTCAACACTGAAGCTTTCTTT. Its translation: CASSWALNTEAFF.